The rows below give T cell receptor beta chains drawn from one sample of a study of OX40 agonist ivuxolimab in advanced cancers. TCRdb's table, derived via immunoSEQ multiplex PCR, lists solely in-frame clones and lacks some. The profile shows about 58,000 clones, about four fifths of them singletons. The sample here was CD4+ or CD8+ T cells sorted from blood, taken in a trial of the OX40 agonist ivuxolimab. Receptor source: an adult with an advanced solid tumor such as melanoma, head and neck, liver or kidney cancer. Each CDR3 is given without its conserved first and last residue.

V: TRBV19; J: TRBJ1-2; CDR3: ASSLRRGLYGYT
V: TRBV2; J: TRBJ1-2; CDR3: ASSFQGPNYGYT
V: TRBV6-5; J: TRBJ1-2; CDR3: ASSYVSTSNYGYT
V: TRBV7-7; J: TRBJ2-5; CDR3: ASSPGAGGETQY
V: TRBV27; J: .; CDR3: ASRTTGGRSYEQY
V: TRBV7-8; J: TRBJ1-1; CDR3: ASSLRRGQVKAEAF
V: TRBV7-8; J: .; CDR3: ASSLSAGAYEQY
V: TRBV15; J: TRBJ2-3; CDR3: ATSTNLAGAFNTQY
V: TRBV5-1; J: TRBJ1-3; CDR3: ASSRDSRNTIY
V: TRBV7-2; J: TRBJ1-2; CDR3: ASSLGSQGGYGYT
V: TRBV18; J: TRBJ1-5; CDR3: ASSPQGGQPQH
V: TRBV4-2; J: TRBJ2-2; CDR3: ASSLGQGFTGELF
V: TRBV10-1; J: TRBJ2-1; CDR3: ASSESIGSSYNEQF
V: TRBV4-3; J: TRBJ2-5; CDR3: ASSQDTSKETQY
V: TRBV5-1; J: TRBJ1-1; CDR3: ASRWEGRAQPEAF
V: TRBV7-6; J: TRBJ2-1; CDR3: ASSLVVPGGYNEQF
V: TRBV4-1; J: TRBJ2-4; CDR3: ASSYGTGSLAKNIQY
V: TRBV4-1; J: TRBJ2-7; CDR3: ASSQVPLAGYEQY